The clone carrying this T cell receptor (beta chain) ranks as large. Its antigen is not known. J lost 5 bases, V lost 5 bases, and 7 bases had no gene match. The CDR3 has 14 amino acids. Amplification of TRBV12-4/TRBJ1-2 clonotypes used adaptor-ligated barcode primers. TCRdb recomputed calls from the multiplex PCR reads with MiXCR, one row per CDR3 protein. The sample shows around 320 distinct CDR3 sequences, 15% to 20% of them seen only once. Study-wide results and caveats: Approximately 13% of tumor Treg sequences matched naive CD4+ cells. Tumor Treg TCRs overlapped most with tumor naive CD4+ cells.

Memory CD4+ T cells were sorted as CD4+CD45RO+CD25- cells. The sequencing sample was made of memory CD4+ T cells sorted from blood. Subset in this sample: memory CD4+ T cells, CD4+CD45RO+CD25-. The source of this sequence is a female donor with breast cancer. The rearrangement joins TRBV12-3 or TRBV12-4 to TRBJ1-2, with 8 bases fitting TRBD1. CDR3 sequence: CASSQGQALYGYTF. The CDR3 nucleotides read TGTGCCAGCAGTCAGGGACAGGCCCTATATGGCTACACCTTC.